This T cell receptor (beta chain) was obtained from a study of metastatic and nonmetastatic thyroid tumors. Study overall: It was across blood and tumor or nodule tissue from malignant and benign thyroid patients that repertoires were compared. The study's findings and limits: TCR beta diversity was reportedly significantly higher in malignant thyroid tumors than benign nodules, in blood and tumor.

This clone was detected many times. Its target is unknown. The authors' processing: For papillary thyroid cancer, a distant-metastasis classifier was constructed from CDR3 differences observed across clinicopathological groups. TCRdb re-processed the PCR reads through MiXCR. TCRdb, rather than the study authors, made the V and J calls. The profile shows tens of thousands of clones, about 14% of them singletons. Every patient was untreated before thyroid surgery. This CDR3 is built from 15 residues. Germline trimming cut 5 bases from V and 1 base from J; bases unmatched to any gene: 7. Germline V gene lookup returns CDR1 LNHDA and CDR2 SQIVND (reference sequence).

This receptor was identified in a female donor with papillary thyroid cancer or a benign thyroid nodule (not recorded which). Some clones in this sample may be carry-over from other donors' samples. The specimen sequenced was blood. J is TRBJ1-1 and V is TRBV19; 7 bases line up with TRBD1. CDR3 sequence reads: CASSSGGVGNTEAFF. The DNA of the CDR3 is TGTGCCAGTAGTTCAGGGGGGGTAGGGAACACTGAAGCTTTCTTT.